Presented here are 20 T cell receptor beta chains from one specimen sequenced in a study of PD-L1 blockade in urothelial cancer. Repertoires were generated with immunoSEQ multiplex PCR, while TCRdb's copy carries only in-frame clones and drops some. In the table there are roughly 51,000 clones, around 84% of which are singletons. The sample's time point: pretreatment peripheral blood. Sample: PBMCs, taken around atezolizumab (anti-PD-L1) treatment. All receptors come from a man aged 55 to 70 with urothelial cancer.

The chain recombines TRBV19 with TRBJ1-5, with 8 positions matching TRBD1. The CDR3 has 12 residues. Looked up from germline, CDR1 is LNHDA and CDR2 is SQIVND (reference sequence). V lost 1 base to trimming and J lost 14 bases; unmatched junction nucleotides: 4. This CDR3 reads CASSIVQGEKHF. In nucleotides, the CDR3 is TGTGCCAGTAGTATAGTACAGGGGGAAAAGCATTTT.

CDR3 protein: CASTRERETQYF. As DNA, the CDR3 is TGTGCCAGCACCCGGGAGCGGGAGACCCAGTACTTC. This chain uses TRBV2 with TRBJ2-5; D possibly corresponds to TRBD2 (6 bases). The CDR3 consists of 12 residues. The V end was cut by 7 bases, the J end by 5 bases, with 11 bases between. Germline CDR1 is SNHLY and CDR2 is FYNNEI. Full variable domain (rest looked up from reference TRBV2 and TRBJ2-5): EPEVTQTPSHQVTQMGQEVILRCVPISNHLYFYWYRQILGQKVEFLVSFYNNEISEKSEIFDDQFSVERPDGSNFTLKIRSTKLEDSAMYFCASTRERETQYFGPGTRLLVL.

The gene calls are TRBV29-1 and TRBJ2-1, with 10 positions matching TRBD2. The CDR3 runs to 15 residues. J lost 2 bases, V lost 8 bases, and 9 bases had no gene match. Germline CDR1 SQVTM, CDR2 ANQGSEA. The CDR3 reads CSTSPSGRAYNEQFF. The CDR3 DNA reads as TGCAGCACCTCCCCCAGCGGGAGGGCCTACAATGAGCAGTTCTTC.

In DNA, the CDR3 is TGCAGCGTTGGGGGTGGCGCGGGCGAAGCTTTCTTT. Protein: CSVGGGAGEAFF. The chain is built from TRBV29-1 and TRBJ1-1; D ambiguous. Germline assignment: CDR1 SQVTM and CDR2 ANQGSEA. Trimming took 4 bases from V and 8 from J, leaving 14 bases between them. There are 12 residues in the CDR3.

There are a few counts of this clone. This chain links TRBV5-6 with TRBJ1-6; D is possibly TRBD1 (6 bases). Between the trimmed V and J ends, which lost 3 bases and 7 bases, there was a span of 17 bases. Looked up from germline, CDR1 is SGHDT and CDR2 is YYEEEE. This CDR3 region has 16 residues. The CDR3 region is CASSYQGTSGNSPLHF. The CDR3 DNA reads as TGTGCCAGCAGCTACCAGGGGACCTCTGGGAATTCACCCCTCCACTTT.

This clone showed up just once. This chain links TRBV6-1 with TRBJ1-6; TRBD1 aligns across 7 bases. Germline V gene sequence: CDR1 MNHNS, CDR2 SASEGT. The CDR3 sequence is 15 residues long. J gave up 6 bases and V 8 bases, and 10 bases lay outside the gene matches. The CDR3 region has the DNA TGTGCCAGCGAACGAGAGGGGGCCTCTAATTCACCCCTCCACTTT. Translated, it gives CASEREGASNSPLHF.

The CDR3 reads CASSLVGAKETQYF. CDR3 in DNA: TGTGCCAGCAGCTTAGTGGGGGCGAAGGAGACCCAGTACTTC. This sequence joins TRBV7-2 and TRBJ2-5, with D perhaps matching TRBD1 (6 bases). The germline gives CDR1 SGHTA, CDR2 FQGNSA. With 1 base removed from V and 5 bases from J, the gap between germline ends came to 11 bases. The CDR3 is 14 residues long.

In this sample, this clone turned up once. The V call is TRBV18, the J call TRBJ2-7; a possible D gene is TRBD2 (6 bases). The V gene lost 3 bases and the J gene lost 7 bases, with 16 bases spanning the gap. Germline V gene data show CDR1 as KGHSH and CDR2 as LQKENI. This CDR3 has 14 amino acids. In DNA, the CDR3 is TGTGCCAGCTCACCGTTTACGGGGGTGGGAGAGCAGTACTTC. Protein sequence: CASSPFTGVGEQYF.

The chain joins TRBV19 to TRBJ2-7; TRBD2 is a possible D gene (5 bases). Germline CDR1 and CDR2: LNHDA and SQIVND (reference sequence). This CDR3 contains 14 residues. V lost 6 bases, J lost 6 bases, and 18 bases lay in between. DNA for the CDR3: TGTGCCAGTAGCACGACCGGGATTTTTATCGAGCAGTACTTC. It encodes CASSTTGIFIEQYF.

V is TRBV19 and J is TRBJ1-1; unclear D gene. V was cut by 6 bases and J by 1 base, with 15 bases left in between. Germline V gives CDR1 LNHDA, CDR2 SQIVND (reference sequence). The CDR3 is 15 amino acids. For the CDR3, the DNA is TGTGCCAGTAGCCGGGGAGGTCTTGCGAACACTGAAGCTTTCTTT. Its protein is CASSRGGLANTEAFF.

The rearrangement uses TRBV14 and TRBJ2-4; 10 nucleotides align to TRBD1. The CDR3 has 16 amino acids. Germline-derived CDR1 and CDR2 are SGHDN and FVKESK. J lost 5 bases, V lost 4 bases, and 8 bases had no gene match. The CDR3, as DNA: TGTGCCAGCAGCCGAACCGGGACAGGGGTTCAAAACATTCAGTACTTC. Translating it yields CASSRTGTGVQNIQYF.

This chain links TRBV19 with TRBJ1-5; D call uncertain. Germline V lookup: CDR1 LNHDA, CDR2 SQIVND (reference sequence). The CDR3 totals 18 residues. V was cut by 5 bases and J by 6 bases, with 26 bases left in between. The CDR3 spells CASSPRVMAPASGQPQHF. CDR3 in DNA: TGTGCCAGTAGTCCCCGGGTGATGGCTCCGGCGTCGGGTCAGCCCCAGCATTTT. The complete variable domain, with remaining parts taken from reference TRBV19 and TRBJ1-5, reads DGGITQSPKYLFRKEGQNVTLSCEQNLNHDAMYWYRQDPGQGLRLIYYSQIVNDFQKGDIAEGYSVSREKKESFPLTVTSAQKNPTAFYLCASSPRVMAPASGQPQHFGDGTRLSIL.

The chain combines TRBV7-9 with TRBJ2-6; D unresolved. The germline V gene encodes CDR1 SEHNR and CDR2 FQNEAQ (reference sequence). Trimming pared 3 bases from V and 0 bases from J, leaving 6 bases between. The CDR3 sequence is 15 residues long. This CDR3 reads CASSFGVSGANVLTF. The CDR3 DNA sequence: TGTGCCAGCAGCTTCGGTGTCTCTGGGGCCAACGTCCTGACTTTC.

The chain couples TRBV6-5 to TRBJ2-3; 9 nucleotides line up with TRBD1. Germline CDR1 and CDR2: MNHEY and SVGAGI. CDR3 length: 15 amino acids. J was trimmed by 3 bases and V by 1 base; bases with no gene match: 2. As DNA, the CDR3 is TGTGCCAGCAGTTACTTCGGACAGGGGACAGATACGCAGTATTTT. Protein sequence: CASSYFGQGTDTQYF.

This chain uses TRBV5-6 with TRBJ2-7, with 8 bases matching TRBD1. J lost 6 bases, V lost 4 bases, and 15 bases had no gene match. Germline values: CDR1 SGHDT, CDR2 YYEEEE. The CDR3 is 16 amino acids. CDR3 protein: CASSPQGARGDGEQYF. CDR3 DNA sequence: TGTGCCAGCAGCCCTCAGGGGGCTAGGGGGGACGGCGAGCAGTACTTC.

This clone came up once. Other DNA sequences in the sample encode the same CDR3. In DNA, the CDR3 is TGTGCCATCAGGGCCCGGACAGGGAGTCTCTACGAGCAGTACTTC. Translation gives CAIRARTGSLYEQYF. J is TRBJ2-7 and V is TRBV10-3; TRBD1 aligns across 8 bases. The junction had 10 bases not matched to a gene; V was cut back by 6 bases and J by 3 bases. Germline CDR1 ENHRY, CDR2 SYGVKD. CDR3 length: 15 residues.

The V gene is TRBV30, the J gene TRBJ1-5, with 8 positions matching TRBD1. The germline V gene encodes CDR1 GTSNPN and CDR2 SVGIG (reference sequence). V gave up 0 bases and J gave up 7 bases; unmatched junction bases: 5. The CDR3 extends over 14 amino acids. CDR3 sequence reads: CAWSVTGGGQPQHF. In nucleotides, the CDR3 is TGTGCCTGGAGTGTAACAGGGGGTGGCCAGCCCCAGCATTTT.

The chain recombines TRBV5-1 with TRBJ2-5; D call uncertain. The CDR3 length is 13 residues. Per the germline V gene, CDR1 is SGHRS and CDR2 is YFSETQ. The V gene lost 5 bases and the J gene lost 4 bases, with 12 bases spanning the gap. CDR3 coding DNA: TGCGCCAGCAGTCGGTATCTTGGAGAGACCCAGTACTTC. It specifies CASSRYLGETQYF. The full variable domain, in which reference TRBV5-1 and TRBJ2-5 provide the parts outside the CDR3, is KAGVTQTPRYLIKTRGQQVTLSCSPISGHRSVSWYQQTPGQGLQFLFEYFSETQRNKGNFPGRFSGRQFSNSRSEMNVSTLELGDSALYLCASSRYLGETQYFGPGTRLLVL.

This rearrangement joins TRBV11-2 to TRBJ2-7; tentative D call: TRBD2 (6 bases). CDR3 length: 14 amino acids. Trimming took 5 bases from V and 3 from J, leaving 14 bases between them. Germline CDR1 SGHAT, CDR2 FQNNGV. The CDR3: CASSPRSGVYEQYF. DNA for the CDR3: TGTGCCAGCAGCCCCCGATCGGGGGTCTACGAGCAGTACTTC.

This clone has just a few counts. This rearrangement joins TRBV9 to TRBJ1-2; D remains unclear. The V gene lost 1 base and the J gene lost 6 bases, with 13 bases spanning the gap. CDR3 length: 14 amino acids. Germline CDR1 is SGDLS and CDR2 is YYNGEE. CDR3 in amino acids: CASSVSPSSDGYTF. DNA for the CDR3: TGTGCCAGCAGCGTAAGCCCATCTTCGGATGGCTACACCTTC.